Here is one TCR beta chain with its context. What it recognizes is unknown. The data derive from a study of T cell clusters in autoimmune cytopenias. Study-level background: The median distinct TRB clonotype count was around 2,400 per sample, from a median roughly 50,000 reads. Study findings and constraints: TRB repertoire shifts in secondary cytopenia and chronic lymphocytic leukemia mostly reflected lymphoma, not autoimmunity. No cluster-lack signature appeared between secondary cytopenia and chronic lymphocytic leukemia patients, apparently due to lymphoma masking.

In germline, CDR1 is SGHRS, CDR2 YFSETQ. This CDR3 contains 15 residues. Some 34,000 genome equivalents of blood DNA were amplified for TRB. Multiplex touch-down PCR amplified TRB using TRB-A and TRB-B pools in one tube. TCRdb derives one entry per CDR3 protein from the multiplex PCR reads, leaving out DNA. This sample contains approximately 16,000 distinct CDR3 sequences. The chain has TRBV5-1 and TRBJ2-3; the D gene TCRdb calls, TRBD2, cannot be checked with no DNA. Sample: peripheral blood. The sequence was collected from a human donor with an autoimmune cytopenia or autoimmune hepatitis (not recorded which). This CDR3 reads CASSLSGGASDTQYF.